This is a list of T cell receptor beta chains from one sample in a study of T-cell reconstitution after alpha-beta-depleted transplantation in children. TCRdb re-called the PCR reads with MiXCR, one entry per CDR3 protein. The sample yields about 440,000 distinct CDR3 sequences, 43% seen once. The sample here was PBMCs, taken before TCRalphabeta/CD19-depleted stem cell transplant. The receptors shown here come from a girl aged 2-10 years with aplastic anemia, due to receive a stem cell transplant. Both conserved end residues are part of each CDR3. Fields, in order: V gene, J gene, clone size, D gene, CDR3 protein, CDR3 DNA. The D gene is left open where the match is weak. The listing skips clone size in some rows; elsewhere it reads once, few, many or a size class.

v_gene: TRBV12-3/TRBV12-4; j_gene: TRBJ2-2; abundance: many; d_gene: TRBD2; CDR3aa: CASSFRPSGAPGELFF; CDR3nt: TGTGCCAGCAGTTTTCGGCCTAGCGGGGCGCCCGGGGAGCTGTTTTTT
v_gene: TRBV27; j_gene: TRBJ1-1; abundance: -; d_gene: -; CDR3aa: CASSPSGTVNTEAFF; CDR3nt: TGTGCCAGCAGTCCCTCGGGGACGGTGAACACTGAAGCTTTCTTT
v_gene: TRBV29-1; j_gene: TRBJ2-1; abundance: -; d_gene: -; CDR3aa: CSVAGAVPSYNEQFF; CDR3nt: TGCAGCGTTGCAGGGGCGGTACCCTCCTACAATGAGCAGTTCTTC
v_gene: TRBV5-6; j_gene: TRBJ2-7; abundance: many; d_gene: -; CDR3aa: CASSPGRSSYEQYF; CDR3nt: TGTGCCAGCAGCCCCGGACGGAGCTCCTACGAGCAGTACTTC
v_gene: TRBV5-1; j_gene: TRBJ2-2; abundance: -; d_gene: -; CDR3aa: CASSLGGRAAGELFF; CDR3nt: TGCGCCAGCAGCTTGGGTGGGCGCGCGGCCGGGGAGCTGTTTTTT
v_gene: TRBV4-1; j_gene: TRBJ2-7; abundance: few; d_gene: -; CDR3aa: CASSPTLDEQYF; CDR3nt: TGCGCCAGCAGCCCTACGTTAGACGAGCAGTACTTC
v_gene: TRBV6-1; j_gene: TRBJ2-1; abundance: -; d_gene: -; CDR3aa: CASSRGAGDEQFF; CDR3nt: TGTGCCAGCAGTAGGGGGGCGGGAGATGAGCAGTTCTTC
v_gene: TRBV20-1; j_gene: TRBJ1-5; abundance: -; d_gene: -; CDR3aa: CSASQGGGNQPQHF; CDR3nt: TGCAGTGCGTCGCAGGGAGGGGGCAATCAGCCCCAGCATTTT
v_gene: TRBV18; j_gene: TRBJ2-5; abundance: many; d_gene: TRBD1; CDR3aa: CASSPRGLGQGLEETQYF; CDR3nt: TGTGCCAGCTCACCCAGAGGTTTAGGACAGGGCCTTGAAGAGACCCAGTACTTC
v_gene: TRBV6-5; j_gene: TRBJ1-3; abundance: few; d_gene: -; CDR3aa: CASSYGGGGNTIYF; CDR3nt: TGTGCCAGCAGTTACGGCGGGGGCGGGAACACCATATATTTT
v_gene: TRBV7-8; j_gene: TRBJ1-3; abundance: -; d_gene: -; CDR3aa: CASSMPNSGNTIYF; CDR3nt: TGTGCCAGCAGCATGCCTAACTCTGGAAACACCATATATTTT
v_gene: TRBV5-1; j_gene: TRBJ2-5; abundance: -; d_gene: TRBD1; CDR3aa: CASSGQGTGIPETQYF; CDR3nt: TGCGCCAGCAGCGGGCAGGGGACAGGGATTCCAGAGACCCAGTACTTC
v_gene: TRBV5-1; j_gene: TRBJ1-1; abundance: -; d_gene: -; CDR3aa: CASSLAQGRMNTEAFF; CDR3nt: TGCGCCAGCAGCTTAGCACAGGGAAGGATGAACACTGAAGCTTTCTTT
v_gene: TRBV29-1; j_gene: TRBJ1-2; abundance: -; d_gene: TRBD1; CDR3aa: CSVAGTGYYGYTF; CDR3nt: TGCAGCGTCGCCGGGACAGGGTACTATGGCTACACCTTC
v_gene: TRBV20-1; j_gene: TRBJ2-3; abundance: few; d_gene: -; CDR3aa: CSASARGTQYF; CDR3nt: TGCAGTGCTAGCGCGAGGGGCACGCAGTATTTT
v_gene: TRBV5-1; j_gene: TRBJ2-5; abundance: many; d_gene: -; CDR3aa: CASSLPTRGETQYF; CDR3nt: TGCGCCAGCAGCTTACCCACTAGGGGAGAGACCCAGTACTTC
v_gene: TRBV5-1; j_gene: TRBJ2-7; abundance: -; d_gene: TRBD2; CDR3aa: CASGSGLAAHEQYF; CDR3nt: TGCGCCAGCGGGTCGGGACTAGCAGCACACGAGCAGTACTTC
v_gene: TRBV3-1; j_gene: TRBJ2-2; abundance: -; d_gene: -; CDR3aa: CASSQAGTVNTGELFF; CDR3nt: TGTGCCAGCAGCCAAGCCGGGACGGTGAACACCGGGGAGCTGTTTTTT
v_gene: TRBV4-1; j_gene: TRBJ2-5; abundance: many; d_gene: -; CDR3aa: CASSQDAVQGPETQYF; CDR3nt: TGCGCCAGCAGCCAAGATGCGGTCCAGGGGCCAGAGACCCAGTACTTC
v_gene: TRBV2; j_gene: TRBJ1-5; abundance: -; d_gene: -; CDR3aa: CASSEWKGNQPQHF; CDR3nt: TGTGCCAGCAGTGAGTGGAAGGGCAATCAGCCCCAGCATTTT
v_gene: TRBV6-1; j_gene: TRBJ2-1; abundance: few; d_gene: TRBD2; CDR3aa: CASNKAGGPYNEQFF; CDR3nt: TGTGCCAGCAATAAAGCGGGAGGACCTTACAATGAGCAGTTCTTC
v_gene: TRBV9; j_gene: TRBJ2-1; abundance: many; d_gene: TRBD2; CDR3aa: CASGKTSGFYNEQFF; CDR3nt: TGTGCCAGCGGGAAGACTAGCGGGTTCTACAATGAGCAGTTCTTC
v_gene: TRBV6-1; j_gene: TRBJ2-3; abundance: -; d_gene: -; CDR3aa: CASSRRLVATSTDTQYF; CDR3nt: TGTGCCAGCAGCCGACGACTGGTAGCGACCAGCACAGATACGCAGTATTTT
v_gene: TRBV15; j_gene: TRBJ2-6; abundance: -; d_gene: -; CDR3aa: CATSREGSERANVLTF; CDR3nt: TGTGCCACCAGCAGAGAGGGCAGCGAGAGGGCCAACGTCCTGACTTTC
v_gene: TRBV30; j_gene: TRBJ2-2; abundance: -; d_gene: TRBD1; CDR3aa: CAWSGTENTGELFF; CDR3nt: TGTGCCTGGTCCGGGACAGAGAACACCGGGGAGCTGTTTTTT
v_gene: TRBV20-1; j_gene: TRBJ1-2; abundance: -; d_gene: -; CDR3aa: CSARVGMDYGYTF; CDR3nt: TGCAGTGCTAGAGTGGGGATGGACTATGGCTACACCTTC
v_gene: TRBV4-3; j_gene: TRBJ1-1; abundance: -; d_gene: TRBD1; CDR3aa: CASSAAGGHTEAFF; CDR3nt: TGCGCCAGCTCGGCGGCAGGGGGTCACACTGAAGCTTTCTTT
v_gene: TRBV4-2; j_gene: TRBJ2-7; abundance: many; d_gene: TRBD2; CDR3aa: CASSPSSGSSYEQYF; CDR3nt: TGTGCCAGCAGCCCCTCTAGCGGGTCCTCCTACGAGCAGTACTTC
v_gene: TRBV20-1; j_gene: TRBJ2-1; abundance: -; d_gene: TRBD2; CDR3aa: CSASRTSGSIDEQFF; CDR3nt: TGCAGTGCTAGCCGAACTAGCGGGAGTATAGATGAGCAGTTCTTC
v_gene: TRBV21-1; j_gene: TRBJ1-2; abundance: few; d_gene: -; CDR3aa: CASSKRPGQGVDYGYTF; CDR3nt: TGTGCCAGCAGCAAACGTCCGGGACAGGGAGTGGACTATGGCTACACCTTC
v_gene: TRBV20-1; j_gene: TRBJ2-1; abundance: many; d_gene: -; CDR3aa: CSAREGRRNRFF; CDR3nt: TGCAGTGCTAGAGAGGGTAGGAGAAATAGGTTCTTC
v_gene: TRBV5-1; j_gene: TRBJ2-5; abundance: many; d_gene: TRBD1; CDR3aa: CASSLGNRGRETQYF; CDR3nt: TGCGCCAGCAGCTTGGGAAACAGGGGGCGAGAGACCCAGTACTTC
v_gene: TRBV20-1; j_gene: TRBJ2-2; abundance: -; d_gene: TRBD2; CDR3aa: CSASRPAAGVGTGELFF; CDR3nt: TGCAGTGCATCCCGACCGGCGGCGGGAGTGGGTACCGGGGAGCTGTTTTTT
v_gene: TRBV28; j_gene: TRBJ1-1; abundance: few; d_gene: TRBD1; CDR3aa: CASSLNDRVGMNTEAFF; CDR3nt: TGTGCCAGCAGTTTAAACGACAGGGTCGGAATGAACACTGAAGCTTTCTTT
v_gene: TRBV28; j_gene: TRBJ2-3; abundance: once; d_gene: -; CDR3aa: CASSKGGGDTQYF; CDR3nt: TGTGCCAGCAGTAAGGGAGGAGGAGATACGCAGTATTTT
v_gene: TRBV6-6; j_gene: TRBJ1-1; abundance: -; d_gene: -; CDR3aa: CASSYPTAEAFF; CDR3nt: TGTGCCAGCAGTTACCCGACAGCAGAAGCTTTCTTT
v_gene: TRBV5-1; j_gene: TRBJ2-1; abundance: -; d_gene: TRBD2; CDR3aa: CTNMPTSGDSYNEQFF; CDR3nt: TGCACCAACATGCCGACTAGCGGGGATTCCTACAATGAACAGTTCTTC
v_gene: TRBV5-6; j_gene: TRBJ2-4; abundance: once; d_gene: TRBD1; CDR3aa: CASSSETGQFTYF; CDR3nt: TGTGCCAGCAGTTCTGAGACAGGGCAATTCACGTACTTC
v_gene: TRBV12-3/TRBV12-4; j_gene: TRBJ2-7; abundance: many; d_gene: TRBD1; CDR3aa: CASRYKQGPNYEQYF; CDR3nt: TGTGCCAGCAGATATAAACAGGGGCCGAACTACGAGCAGTACTTC
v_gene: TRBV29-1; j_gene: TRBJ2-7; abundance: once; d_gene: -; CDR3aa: CSFLGGLNEQYF; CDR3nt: TGCAGCTTTCTGGGGGGCTTGAACGAGCAGTACTTC
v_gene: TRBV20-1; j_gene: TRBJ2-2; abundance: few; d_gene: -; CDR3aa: CSAREGGKGDTGELFF; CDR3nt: TGCAGTGCTAGAGAGGGGGGAAAAGGGGACACCGGGGAGCTGTTTTTT
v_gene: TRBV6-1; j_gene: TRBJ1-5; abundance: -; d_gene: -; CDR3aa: CASSRDNSNQPQHF; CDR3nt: TGTGCCAGCAGCCGGGACAACAGCAATCAGCCCCAGCATTTT